This TCR beta chain came from a study of blood T cell repertoires in COVID-19. TCRdb's copy holds only in-frame clones and misses some; the assay was immunoSEQ multiplex PCR. The sample has 130,000 to 150,000 clones; around four fifths are singletons. The length of the CDR3 is 12 residues. Germline V gene data show CDR1 as MNHEY and CDR2 as SVGAGI. Trimming took 8 bases from V and 4 from J, leaving 11 bases between them. The source of this sequence is a woman in her forties who had recovered from COVID-19. The V call is TRBV6-5, the J call TRBJ1-1; possible D gene TRBD1, 6 bases. The sequencing input was PBMCs or T cells enriched from blood (not recorded which). The CDR3 reads CASSGTTTEAFF. In DNA, the CDR3 is TGTGCCAGCTCCGGGACAACCACTGAAGCTTTCTTT.